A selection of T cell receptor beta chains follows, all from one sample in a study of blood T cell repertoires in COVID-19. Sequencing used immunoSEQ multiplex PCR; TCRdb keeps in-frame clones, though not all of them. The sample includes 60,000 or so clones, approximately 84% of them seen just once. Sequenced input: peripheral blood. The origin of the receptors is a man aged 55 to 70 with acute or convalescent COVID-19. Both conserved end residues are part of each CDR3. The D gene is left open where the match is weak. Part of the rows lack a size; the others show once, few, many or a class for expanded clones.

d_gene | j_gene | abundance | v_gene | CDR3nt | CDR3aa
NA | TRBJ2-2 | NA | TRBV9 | TGTGCCAGCAGCCCGAGTATCACCGGGGAGCTGTTTTTT | CASSPSITGELFF
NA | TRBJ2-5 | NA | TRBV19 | TGTGCCAGTAGTCGGACAGTTGACCAAGAGACCCAGTACTTC | CASSRTVDQETQYF
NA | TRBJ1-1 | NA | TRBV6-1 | TGTGCCAGCAGTGAAACTAATAGAGCTTTCTTT | CASSETNRAFF
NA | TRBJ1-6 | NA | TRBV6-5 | TGTGCCAGCAGTCCTTCTTTTCAGGGTTCACCCCTCCACTTT | CASSPSFQGSPLHF
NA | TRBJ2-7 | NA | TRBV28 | TGTGCCAGCAGCCGACTGGGCTCCTACGAGCAGTACTTC | CASSRLGSYEQYF
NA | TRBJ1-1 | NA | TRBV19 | TGTGCCAGTAAACCCCTACCGGGGGAAGGTCACACTGAAGCTTTCTTT | CASKPLPGEGHTEAFF
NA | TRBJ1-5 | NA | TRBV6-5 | TGTGCCAGCAGTTACTCGTCAGGACTGGACCAGCCCCAGCATTTT | CASSYSSGLDQPQHF
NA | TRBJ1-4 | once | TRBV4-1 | TGCGCCAGCAGCCGGTGGCAGCGGGAAAAACTGTTTTTT | CASSRWQREKLFF
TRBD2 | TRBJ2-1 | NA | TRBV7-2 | TGTGCCAGCAGCTTAGGCGGGGGGAGGAACAATGAGCAGTTCTTC | CASSLGGGRNNEQFF
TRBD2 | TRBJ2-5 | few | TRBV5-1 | TGCGCCAGCAGCTTGGTGGGGACTAGATCAGAGACCCAGTACTTC | CASSLVGTRSETQYF
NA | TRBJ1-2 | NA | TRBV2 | TGTGCCAGCCGAGGTGTGGACACGGTACCCTATGGCTACACCTTC | CASRGVDTVPYGYTF
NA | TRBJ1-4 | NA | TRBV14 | TGTGCCAGCAGCCGACAGCTTTATGAAAAACTGTTTTTT | CASSRQLYEKLFF
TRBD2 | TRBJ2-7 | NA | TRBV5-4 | TGTGCCAGCAGCTTGGGGCGGGGGGGCTACGAGCAGTACTTC | CASSLGRGGYEQYF
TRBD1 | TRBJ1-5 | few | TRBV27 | TGTGCCAGCGCGACAGGGGGCCGCAATCAGCCCCAGCATTTT | CASATGGRNQPQHF
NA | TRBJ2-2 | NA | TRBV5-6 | TGTGCCAGCAGCTTCGGGCTCCAGGGGAAGACCGGGGAGCTGTTTTTT | CASSFGLQGKTGELFF
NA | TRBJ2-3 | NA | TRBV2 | TGTGCCAGCAGTGAAGCACGGGGCGGGGTCACAGATACGCAGTATTTT | CASSEARGGVTDTQYF
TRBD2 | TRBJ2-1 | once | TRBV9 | TGTGCCAGCAGCGTAGGGCTGACAGCGCTACTAGCGCAGAGCTCCTACAATGAGCAGTTCTTC | CASSVGLTALLAQSSYNEQFF
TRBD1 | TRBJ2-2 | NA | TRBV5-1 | TGCGCCAGCAGCCCACAACCAGGGGGCACTAACACCGGGGAGCTGTTTTTT | CASSPQPGGTNTGELFF
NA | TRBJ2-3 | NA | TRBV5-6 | TGTGCCAGCAGCTTCAAGGGGGAAAGCACAGATACGCAGTATTTT | CASSFKGESTDTQYF
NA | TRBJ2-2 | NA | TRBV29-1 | TGCAGCGTTGAAAGACAGCCGAACACCGGGGAGCTGTTTTTT | CSVERQPNTGELFF
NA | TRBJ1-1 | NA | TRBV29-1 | TGCAGCGCCTGGACAGTGAACACTGAAGCTTTCTTT | CSAWTVNTEAFF
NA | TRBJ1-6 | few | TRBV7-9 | TGTGCCAGCAGCCTAATGCCTTCACCCCTCCACTTT | CASSLMPSPLHF
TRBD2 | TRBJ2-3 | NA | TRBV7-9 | TGTGCCAGCAGCTTCTTACAGCTGGCGGGGGGGCGCACAGATACGCAGTATTTT | CASSFLQLAGGRTDTQYF
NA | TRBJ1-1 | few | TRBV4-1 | TGCGCCAGCAGCCTCCTGCCGAGGGAGAGGGCTTTCTTT | CASSLLPRERAFF
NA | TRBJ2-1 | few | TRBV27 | TGTGCCAGCAGTTTGTATGGACAGAACAATGAGCAGTTCTTC | CASSLYGQNNEQFF
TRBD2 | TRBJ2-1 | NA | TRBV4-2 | TGTGCCAGCAGCCAAGATAAGGAGCGGGACTTCCCCAATGAGCAGTTCTTC | CASSQDKERDFPNEQFF
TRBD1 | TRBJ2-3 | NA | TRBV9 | TGTGCCAGCAGCGTAGACTCGGGACAGCTCCTCACAGATACGCAGTATTTT | CASSVDSGQLLTDTQYF
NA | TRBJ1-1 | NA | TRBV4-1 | TGCGCCAGCAGCCCCATACAGGGGAACACTGAAGCTTTCTTT | CASSPIQGNTEAFF
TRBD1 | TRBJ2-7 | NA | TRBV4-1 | TGCGCCAGCAGCCAAGATCGGGGACAGGGACCCTACGAGCAGTACTTC | CASSQDRGQGPYEQYF
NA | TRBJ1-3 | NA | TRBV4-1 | TGCGCCAGCAGCCAAGATCCCCTCTCTGGAAACACCATATATTTT | CASSQDPLSGNTIYF
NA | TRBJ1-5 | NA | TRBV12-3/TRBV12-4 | TGTGCCAGCAGTTTGAGAGGCCAGCCCCAGCATTTT | CASSLRGQPQHF
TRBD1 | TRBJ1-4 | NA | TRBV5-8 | TGTGCCAGCAGCTCCGGGACAGGGGGCGAAAAACTGTTTTTT | CASSSGTGGEKLFF
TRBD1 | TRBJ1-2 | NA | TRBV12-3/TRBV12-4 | TGTGCCAGCAGTTTAAGACAGGGGCTTGGCTACACCTTC | CASSLRQGLGYTF
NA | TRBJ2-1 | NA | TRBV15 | TGTGCCACCAGCAGAGGCGGACAGTACAATGAGCAGTTCTTC | CATSRGGQYNEQFF
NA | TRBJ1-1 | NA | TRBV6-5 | TGTGCCAGCAGTTACTCCATCGAGACTATGAACACTGAAGCTTTCTTT | CASSYSIETMNTEAFF
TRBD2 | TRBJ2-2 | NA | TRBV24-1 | TGTGCCACCAGTGATTTGCTCCGGGGGGGGGACACCGGGGAGCTGTTTTTT | CATSDLLRGGDTGELFF